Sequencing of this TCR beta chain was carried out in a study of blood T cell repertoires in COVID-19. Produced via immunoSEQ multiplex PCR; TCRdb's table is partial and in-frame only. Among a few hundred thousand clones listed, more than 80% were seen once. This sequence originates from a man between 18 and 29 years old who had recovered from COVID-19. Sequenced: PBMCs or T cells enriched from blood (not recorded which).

The CDR3 here is CASSRTSGYSTDTQYF. The CDR3 DNA reads as TGTGCCAGCAGTAGGACTAGCGGCTATAGCACAGATACGCAGTATTTT. The V call is TRBV27, the J call TRBJ2-3; the match to TRBD2 covers 10 bases. J was trimmed by 0 bases and V by 5 bases; bases with no gene match: 5. CDR3 size: 16 residues. Looked up from germline, CDR1 is MNHEY and CDR2 is SMNVEV (reference sequence).